These 18 T cell receptor beta chains were all obtained from the same sample, sequenced in a study of cytotoxic CD8 clonotypes in ibrutinib-treated CLL. The table came from immunoSEQ multiplex PCR; TCRdb's copy has only in-frame clones and leaves some out. The sample yields hundreds of thousands of clones, around 70% seen once. The sample in question was PBMCs, obtained after 24 months of ibrutinib treatment. The source is a human donor with chronic lymphocytic leukemia.

V usage is TRBV15 and J usage is TRBJ1-5, with a tentative D call TRBD1 (5 bases). Trimming pared 5 bases from V and 2 bases from J, leaving 19 bases between. The CDR3 runs to 17 residues. Germline loops: CDR1 LNHNV, CDR2 YYDKDF (reference sequence). CDR3 sequence (DNA): TGTGCCACCAGCGTAGACCCTCAAGGGGCAGGCAATCAGCCCCAGCATTTT. Protein sequence: CATSVDPQGAGNQPQHF.

This chain joins TRBV29-1 and TRBJ2-5; D is undetermined. CDR3 length equals 13 residues. Trimming removed 4 bases at V and 4 bases at J, with 13 bases between. The germline V gene encodes CDR1 SQVTM and CDR2 ANQGSEA. CDR3 sequence reads: CSVGVGGPETQYF. CDR3 coding DNA: TGCAGCGTTGGGGTCGGTGGGCCAGAGACCCAGTACTTC.

V gene TRBV18 combines with J gene TRBJ2-5; D might be TRBD1 (5 bases). From germline, CDR1 is KGHSH and CDR2 LQKENI. The CDR3 is 13 residues long. The V and J ends lost 3 bases and 5 bases respectively, with 10 bases between them. The CDR3, as DNA: TGTGCCAGCTCACCCAGGGTTAGGGAGACCCAGTACTTC. It codes for CASSPRVRETQYF.

The chain has TRBV6-1 and TRBJ1-5; 8 nucleotides agree with TRBD1. The CDR3 is 17 residues long. V trimming: 0 bases; J trimming: 6 bases; junction bases outside the gene matches: 10. Germline V gene data show CDR1 as MNHNS and CDR2 as SASEGT. The chain's CDR3 is CASSEAAGQVFTQPQHF. The DNA of the CDR3 is TGTGCCAGCAGTGAAGCGGCGGGACAGGTTTTTACTCAGCCCCAGCATTTT.

The V and J genes are TRBV6-5 and TRBJ1-1; D gene unclear. Germline-derived CDR1 and CDR2 are MNHEY and SVGAGI. The CDR3 length is 11 residues. V lost 2 bases, J lost 7 bases, and 5 bases lay in between. The CDR3 is CASSYGNEAFF. The CDR3 DNA reads TGTGCCAGCAGTTACGGAAATGAAGCTTTCTTT.

V and J are TRBV7-9 and TRBJ2-1; D is undetermined. The germline V gene has CDR1 SEHNR and CDR2 FQNEAQ (reference sequence). This CDR3 comprises 15 residues. V was trimmed by 2 bases and J by 2 bases, leaving 10 bases between them. In DNA form, the CDR3 reads TGTGCCAGCAGCTTACCATTTAACACCTACAATGAGCAGTTCTTC. Protein product: CASSLPFNTYNEQFF.

This chain's CDR3 is CSARGYEQYF. Here the CDR3 DNA reads TGCAGTGCTAGAGGATACGAGCAGTACTTC. The J gene is TRBJ2-7, the V gene TRBV20-1; D ambiguous. Per the germline V gene, CDR1 is DFQATT and CDR2 is SNEGSKA (reference sequence). The ends were cut back, 1 base at V and 4 bases at J, with 2 bases in the middle. The CDR3 totals 10 residues.

The chain's CDR3 is CASSWRANEQFF. The CDR3, as DNA: TGTGCCAGCAGTTGGAGAGCGAATGAGCAGTTCTTC. The chain uses TRBV27 and TRBJ2-1; no clear D. The V end lost 4 bases, the J end lost 7 bases, and 8 bases lay between the germline ends. Germline values: CDR1 MNHEY, CDR2 SMNVEV (reference sequence). This CDR3 contains 12 residues.

This chain joins TRBV7-9 and TRBJ2-5; TRBD2 agrees at 7 bases. Germline assignment: CDR1 SEHNR and CDR2 FQNEAQ (reference sequence). Trimming removed 1 base from V and 4 bases from J; junction bases left unmatched: 9. CDR3 length: 16 residues. CDR3 nucleotides: TGTGCCAGCAGCTTAGTTCGGTCCGGCGGGGGAGAGACCCAGTACTTC. Its protein product is CASSLVRSGGGETQYF.

The rearrangement uses TRBV20-1 and TRBJ1-2; D gene ambiguous. CDR1 and CDR2 (germline): DFQATT, SNEGSKA (reference sequence). This CDR3 region has 9 residues. V shed 5 bases and J shed 8 bases, with 6 bases lying between them. CDR3 sequence reads: CSAPQGYTF. CDR3 in DNA: TGCAGTGCTCCCCAGGGCTACACCTTC.

This sequence joins TRBV5-1 and TRBJ1-4; D not resolved. Germline V gene lookup returns CDR1 SGHRS and CDR2 YFSETQ. V was cut by 1 base and J by 8 bases, with 12 bases left in between. The CDR3 totals 14 residues. The CDR3 nucleotides are TGCGCCAGCAGCTTGAGTCCTACTCCCGAAAAACTGTTTTTT. Translation gives CASSLSPTPEKLFF.

The gene calls are TRBV6-5 and TRBJ1-5, with a weak D call TRBD1 (6 bases). The CDR3 is made up of 13 amino acids. With 10 bases removed from V and 4 bases from J, the gap between germline ends came to 14 bases. Germline V gives CDR1 MNHEY, CDR2 SVGAGI. Here the CDR3 DNA reads TGTGCCAACAACAGGGTATGGAATCAGCCCCAGCATTTT. This sequence encodes CANNRVWNQPQHF.

V usage is TRBV7-2 and J usage is TRBJ2-7; D call uncertain. The germline V gene has CDR1 SGHTA and CDR2 FQGNSA. The length of the CDR3 is 13 residues. V was cut by 5 bases and J by 2 bases, with 10 bases left in between. Written as DNA, the CDR3 is TGTGCCAGCAGCCCCCGTTTACCCTACGAGCAGTACTTC. This sequence encodes CASSPRLPYEQYF.

This chain joins TRBV6-5 and TRBJ2-7; TRBD2 matches 13 bases. With 4 bases clipped from V and 6 bases from J, the junction kept 6 bases outside the gene matches. The CDR3 is 15 residues long. Germline V CDR1 and CDR2: MNHEY, SVGAGI. CDR3: CASSSGLAGVGEQYF. CDR3 nucleotides: TGTGCCAGCAGTTCCGGACTAGCGGGAGTGGGCGAGCAGTACTTC.

This sequence joins TRBV4-1 and TRBJ2-3, with 10 bases that match TRBD1. The length of the CDR3 is 17 residues. Germline CDR1 and CDR2: MGHRA and YSYEKL. Germline trimming cut 3 bases from V and 5 bases from J; bases unmatched to any gene: 11. The CDR3: CASSHAGTGDQKDTQYF. Written as DNA, the CDR3 is TGCGCCAGCAGCCATGCCGGGACAGGGGATCAAAAAGATACGCAGTATTTT.

V is TRBV7-3 and J is TRBJ1-2; no firm D call. Trimming cost V 4 bases and J 4 bases, with 10 bases left between them. This CDR3 has 13 residues. Germline lookup yields CDR1 SGHTA and CDR2 FQGTGA. CDR3 nucleotide sequence: TGTGCCAGCAGCTATCGATTGAGCTATGGCTACACCTTC. Protein sequence: CASSYRLSYGYTF. The full variable domain, completed using reference TRBV7-3 and TRBJ1-2, is GAGVSQTPSNKVTEKGKYVELRCDPISGHTALYWYRQSLGQGPEFLIYFQGTGAADDSGLPNDRFFAVRPEGSVSTLKIQRTERGDSAVYLCASSYRLSYGYTFGSGTRLTVV.

This chain's CDR3 is CASSQGLAGVYNEQFF. The CDR3 bases are TGTGCCAGCAGCCAAGGACTAGCGGGAGTCTACAATGAGCAGTTCTTC. This sequence joins TRBV14 and TRBJ2-1, with 12 positions matching TRBD2. Germline assignment: CDR1 SGHDN and CDR2 FVKESK. The V segment lost 1 base and the J segment 3 bases; nucleotides outside the gene matches: 1. This CDR3 has 16 residues.

The chain recombines TRBV2 with TRBJ2-1, with D possibly TRBD1 on 5 matching bases. This CDR3 is built from 12 residues. V shed 4 bases and J shed 7 bases, with 8 bases lying between them. CDR1 is SNHLY and CDR2 is FYNNEI in the germline V gene. CDR3 DNA sequence: TGTGCCAGCAGTGGGGGCGGTAATGAGCAGTTCTTC. As protein: CASSGGGNEQFF.